This record covers a single T cell receptor beta chain. Its cognate antigen is unknown. These data are taken from a study of cytomegalovirus exposure and HLA in healthy donors. The study, taken as a whole, reports: Among the sequence variants, a highly shared cluster was likely an artifact of sequencing.

Researchers ran the PCR with 60 Vbeta and 13 Jbeta primers. The method was immunoSEQ multiplex PCR; TCRdb's version includes in-frame clones alone and lacks a portion of them. Of some 140,000 clones listed, 80% are singletons. Trimming cost V 4 bases and J 6 bases; bases outside gene matches: 2. The CDR3 has 13 amino acids. CDR1 is MGHRA and CDR2 is YSYEKL in the germline V gene. J is TRBJ2-7 and V is TRBV4-1; 11 bases are shared with TRBD2. Sequenced: PBMCs. This receptor was identified in a male donor in good health and CMV-seropositive. The CDR3 coding sequence is TGCGCCAGCAGCCTAGCGGGGGGGACCGAGCAGTACTTC. This encodes CASSLAGGTEQYF.